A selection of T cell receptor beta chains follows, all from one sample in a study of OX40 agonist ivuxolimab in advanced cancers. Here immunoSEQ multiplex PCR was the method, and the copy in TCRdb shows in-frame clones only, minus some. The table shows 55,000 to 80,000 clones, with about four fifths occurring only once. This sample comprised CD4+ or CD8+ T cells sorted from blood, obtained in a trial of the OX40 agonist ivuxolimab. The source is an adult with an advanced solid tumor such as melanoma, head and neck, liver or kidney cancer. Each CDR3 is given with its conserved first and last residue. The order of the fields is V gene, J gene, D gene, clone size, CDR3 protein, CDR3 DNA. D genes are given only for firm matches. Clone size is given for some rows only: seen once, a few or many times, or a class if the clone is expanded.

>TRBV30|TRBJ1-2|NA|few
CAWSRSTYGYTF
TGTGCCTGGAGTCGCAGTACGTATGGCTACACCTTC
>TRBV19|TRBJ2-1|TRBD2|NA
CASTGLAYNEQFF
TGTGCCAGTACCGGACTAGCCTACAATGAGCAGTTCTTC
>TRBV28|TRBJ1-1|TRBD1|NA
CASSFEGGVTEAFF
TGTGCCAGCAGTTTCGAAGGGGGCGTCACTGAAGCTTTCTTT
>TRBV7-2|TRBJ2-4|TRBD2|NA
CASSSGLAGDKNIQYF
TGTGCCAGCAGCTCGGGACTAGCGGGGGACAAAAACATTCAGTACTTC
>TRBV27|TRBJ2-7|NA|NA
CASSLWAPGPYEQYF
TGTGCCAGCAGTTTATGGGCCCCCGGGCCATACGAGCAGTACTTC
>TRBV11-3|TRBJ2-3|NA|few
CASSPWPGTPYTDTQYF
TGTGCCAGCAGCCCTTGGCCCGGGACTCCATACACAGATACGCAGTATTTT
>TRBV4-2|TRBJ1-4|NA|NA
CASSLRGATNEKLFF
TGTGCCAGCAGTTTGAGAGGGGCAACTAATGAAAAACTGTTTTTT
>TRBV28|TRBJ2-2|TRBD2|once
CASSPGLAGGLGAGELFF
TGTGCCAGCAGTCCGGGACTAGCGGGGGGGCTGGGTGCCGGGGAGCTGTTTTTT
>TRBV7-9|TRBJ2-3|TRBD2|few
CASSLGTSGTDTQYF
TGTGCCAGCAGCTTAGGGACTAGCGGGACAGATACGCAGTATTTT
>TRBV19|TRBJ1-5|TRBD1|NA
CASSIGQGGQPQHF
TGTGCCAGTAGTATCGGACAGGGTGGGCAGCCCCAGCATTTT
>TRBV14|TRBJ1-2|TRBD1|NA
CASSQATGGYGYTF
TGTGCCAGCAGCCAAGCCACAGGGGGCTATGGCTACACCTTC
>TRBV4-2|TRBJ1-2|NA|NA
CASSPGSGGYGYTF
TGTGCCAGCAGCCCCGGTAGTGGGGGCTATGGCTACACCTTC
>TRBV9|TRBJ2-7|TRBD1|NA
CASSVGTGGLYEQYF
TGTGCCAGCAGCGTCGGGACAGGAGGGTTATACGAGCAGTACTTC
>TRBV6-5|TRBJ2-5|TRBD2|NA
CASSPGLARQETQYF
TGTGCCAGCAGCCCAGGACTAGCGCGCCAAGAGACCCAGTACTTC
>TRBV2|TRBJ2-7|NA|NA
CASSAELSYEQYF
TGTGCCAGCAGTGCGGAGCTCTCCTACGAGCAGTACTTC
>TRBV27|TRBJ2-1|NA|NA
CASSLRRAGDEQFF
TGTGCCAGCAGTTTACGGAGGGCCGGCGATGAGCAGTTCTTC
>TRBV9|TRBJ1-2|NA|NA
CASSVGSGPRVGYTF
TGTGCCAGCAGCGTAGGTTCCGGGCCCCGCGTAGGCTACACCTTC
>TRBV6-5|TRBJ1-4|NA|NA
CASRKGGEKLFF
TGTGCCAGCAGGAAGGGAGGGGAAAAACTGTTTTTT
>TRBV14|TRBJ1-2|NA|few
CASRVSSNYGYTF
TGTGCCAGCAGAGTCAGCAGTAACTATGGCTACACCTTC
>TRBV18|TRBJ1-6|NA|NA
CASSPGPKNSPLHF
TGTGCCAGCTCACCGGGGCCAAAGAATTCACCCCTCCACTTT
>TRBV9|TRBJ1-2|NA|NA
CASSDWDYGYTF
TGTGCCAGCAGCGATTGGGACTATGGCTACACCTTC
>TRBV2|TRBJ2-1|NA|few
CASSDIHTNEQFF
TGTGCCAGCAGTGATATACACACGAATGAGCAGTTCTTC